This is a list of T cell receptor beta chains from one sample in a study of T cells in Graves' hyperthyroidism and ophthalmopathy. TCRdb used MiXCR to reprocess the multiplex PCR reads, holding one entry per CDR3 protein. The data show some 600,000 distinct CDR3 sequences, approximately 15% seen once. Sample: blood. The receptors here all came from a woman younger than 45 with Graves' hyperthyroidism that later progressed to Graves' ophthalmopathy. Each CDR3 is given with its conserved first and last residue. A D gene is named only where the DNA matches it firmly. The listing skips clone size in some rows; elsewhere it reads once, few, many or a size class.

TRBV6-1	-	TRBJ2-7	many	CASRENTYEQYF	TGTGCCAGCAGGGAGAACACCTACGAGCAGTACTTC
TRBV14	-	TRBJ2-7	many	CASSPSSVPYEQYF	TGTGCCAGCAGCCCGTCTAGCGTACCCTACGAGCAGTACTTC
TRBV9	-	TRBJ1-5	-	CASSVADGTNQPQHF	TGTGCCAGCAGCGTAGCGGACGGCACCAATCAGCCCCAGCATTTT
TRBV20-1	TRBD2	TRBJ2-7	many	CSARGGALAIYEQYF	TGCAGTGCTAGAGGAGGAGCACTAGCGATTTACGAGCAGTACTTC
TRBV27	-	TRBJ2-3	few	CAGSSADKALQYF	TGTGCCGGCAGTTCCGCCGACAAGGCCTTGCAGTATTTT
TRBV10-3	TRBD1	TRBJ1-5	many	CAITQGVNSNQPQHF	TGTGCCATCACACAGGGGGTAAATAGCAATCAGCCCCAGCATTTT
TRBV15	-	TRBJ2-5	-	CATSRDQTAGVQYF	TGTGCCACCAGCAGAGATCAGACGGCTGGGGTACAGTACTTC
TRBV12-5	TRBD2	TRBJ2-5	many	CASGLGLAGNRPQYF	TGTGCTAGTGGTTTGGGACTAGCGGGTAATAGGCCCCAGTACTTC
TRBV28	-	TRBJ2-7	many	CASSLSLGGSSYEQYF	TGTGCCAGCAGTCTATCATTAGGGGGGAGCTCCTACGAGCAGTACTTC
TRBV28	TRBD1	TRBJ2-7	many	CASSPYRGRTYEQYF	TGTGCCAGCAGTCCATACAGGGGGAGGACCTACGAGCAGTACTTC
TRBV7-9	TRBD1	TRBJ1-2	few	CASSFGGTGALYGYTF	TGTGCCAGCAGCTTTGGAGGGACAGGGGCCCTCTATGGCTACACCTTC
TRBV19	TRBD1	TRBJ1-2	-	CASSIAEGARYGYTF	TGTGCCAGTAGTATCGCGGAGGGGGCGCGGTATGGCTACACCTTC
TRBV3-1	-	TRBJ2-1	many	CASSQQQGPYNEQFF	TGTGCCAGCAGCCAACAGCAGGGCCCCTACAATGAGCAGTTCTTC
TRBV3-1	TRBD1	TRBJ2-7	many	CASSPSTGGYEQYF	TGTGCCAGCAGCCCTTCGACAGGGGGGTACGAGCAGTACTTC
TRBV29-1	-	TRBJ2-1	-	CSARWGYNEQFF	TGCAGCGCCCGTTGGGGGTACAATGAGCAGTTCTTC
TRBV7-8	-	TRBJ1-3	many	CASSFEVSPSGNTIYF	TGTGCCAGCAGCTTTGAGGTTTCCCCCTCTGGAAACACCATATATTTT
TRBV3-1	TRBD1	TRBJ1-2	many	CASSRDRGGWGYGYTF	TGTGCCAGCAGCCGGGACAGGGGAGGTTGGGGCTATGGCTACACCTTC
TRBV11-2	-	TRBJ2-1	many	CASSLNRLYNEQFF	TGTGCCAGCAGCTTAAACAGGTTGTACAATGAGCAGTTCTTC
TRBV24-1	-	TRBJ1-2	-	CATSDWTSGYGYTF	TGTGCCACCAGTGATTGGACCTCTGGCTATGGCTACACCTTC
TRBV12-3/TRBV12-4	-	TRBJ2-7	many	CASSTTTLHEQYF	TGTGCCAGCAGTACTACCACTCTCCACGAGCAGTACTTC
TRBV3-1	TRBD1	TRBJ2-1	-	CASSKATGGSYNEQFF	TGTGCCAGCAGCAAAGCAACAGGGGGGTCCTACAATGAGCAGTTCTTC
TRBV5-1	-	TRBJ2-6	few	CASSLAVGTGANVLTF	TGCGCCAGCAGCTTGGCCGTAGGGACCGGGGCCAACGTCCTGACTTTC
TRBV12-3/TRBV12-4	-	TRBJ2-4	-	CASGTRGPLAKNIQYF	TGTGCCAGCGGCACCCGGGGGCCTCTAGCCAAAAACATTCAGTACTTC
TRBV28	-	TRBJ1-5	few	CASKEFSNQPQHF	TGTGCCAGCAAGGAATTTAGCAATCAGCCCCAGCATTTT
TRBV13	-	TRBJ1-2	many	CASSVSGDFYGYTF	TGTGCCAGCAGCGTATCAGGGGACTTCTATGGCTACACCTTC
TRBV14	TRBD1	TRBJ2-7	many	CASSQAVGQGYEQYF	TGTGCCAGCAGCCAAGCCGTGGGACAGGGCTACGAGCAGTACTTC
TRBV7-9	TRBD1	TRBJ1-1	many	CASSLAALGTGLSEAFF	TGTGCCAGCAGCTTAGCGGCTTTGGGGACAGGGTTGAGTGAAGCTTTCTTT
TRBV5-1	-	TRBJ2-1	few	CASSLVQGTGEFF	TGCGCCAGCAGCTTGGTGCAGGGTACGGGGGAGTTCTTC
TRBV20-1	-	TRBJ2-7	many	CSARTVSYEQYF	TGCAGTGCTAGAACGGTCTCCTACGAGCAGTACTTC
TRBV19	-	TRBJ1-5	-	CASSTWGTLPYGNQPQHF	TGTGCCAGTAGTACTTGGGGCACCCTTCCATACGGGAATCAGCCCCAGCATTTT
TRBV6-1	TRBD1	TRBJ2-1	few	CASPAVGQGPRDEQFF	TGTGCCAGCCCTGCAGTCGGACAGGGCCCACGGGATGAGCAGTTCTTC
TRBV28	-	TRBJ2-7	many	CASKKADGFTYEQYF	TGTGCCAGCAAGAAGGCGGACGGATTTACCTACGAGCAGTACTTC
TRBV24-1	TRBD2	TRBJ2-5	few	CAAGAGETQYF	TGTGCGGCGGGAGCGGGGGAGACCCAGTACTTC
TRBV30	-	TRBJ1-6	-	CAWSVGTSNSPLHF	TGTGCCTGGAGTGTAGGGACTTCGAATTCACCCCTCCACTTT
TRBV12-3/TRBV12-4	TRBD2	TRBJ2-7	-	CASRPTSGGYEQYF	TGTGCCAGCAGACCGACTAGCGGGGGGTACGAGCAGTACTTC
TRBV4-1	TRBD1	TRBJ1-5	-	CASSQTGTGINQPQHF	TGCGCCAGCAGCCAGACCGGGACAGGGATAAATCAGCCCCAGCATTTT
TRBV5-1	-	TRBJ1-6	few	CASSLSKAPESPLHF	TGCGCCAGCAGCTTGTCAAAGGCCCCGGAATCACCCCTCCACTTT
TRBV19	-	TRBJ1-1	many	CASSIFTGNTEAFF	TGTGCCAGTAGTATATTTACAGGCAACACTGAAGCTTTCTTT
TRBV7-2	-	TRBJ2-7	many	CASSLEASSSYEQYF	TGTGCCAGCAGCTTAGAGGCTAGCAGCTCCTACGAGCAGTACTTC
TRBV20-1	-	TRBJ1-5	-	CSARFGNSNQPQHF	TGCAGTGCTAGATTTGGAAATAGCAATCAGCCCCAGCATTTT